One sample yielded the 32 T cell receptor beta chains listed below, sequenced in a study of T cell clonotyping in hematopoietic cell transplantation. Sequenced by immunoSEQ multiplex PCR; TCRdb stores in-frame clones only, minus some. Of about 4,600 clones listed, approximately 80% are singletons. This specimen was peripheral blood mononuclear cells, taken 100 days after allogeneic stem cell transplant. These receptors were collected from a female patient aged 45-60 years who had an allogeneic stem cell transplant from an unrelated donor, so the T cells may come from the graft donor. Some clones in this sample may be carry-over from other donors' samples.

The chain links TRBV30 to TRBJ2-5, with a tentative D call TRBD2 (6 bases). The CDR3 has 14 amino acids. CDR1 is GTSNPN and CDR2 is SVGIG in the germline V gene (reference sequence). Trimming took 0 bases from V and 5 from J, leaving 13 bases between them. The CDR3 sequence: CAWSVLAPRETQYF. DNA for the CDR3: TGTGCCTGGAGTGTACTAGCCCCAAGGGAGACCCAGTACTTC.

This clone was recorded only once. This chain connects TRBV5-6 to TRBJ1-2; 9 nucleotides match TRBD1. Germline V CDR1 and CDR2: SGHDT, YYEEEE. J gave up 13 bases and V 5 bases, and 12 bases lay outside the gene matches. The CDR3 loop spans 13 amino acids. This CDR3 is CASSFGDRGEATF. Written as DNA, the CDR3 is TGTGCCAGCAGTTTTGGAGACAGGGGGGAGGCCACCTTC. The full variable domain, with the rest looked up from reference TRBV5-6 and TRBJ1-2, is DAGVTQSPTHLIKTRGQQVTLRCSPKSGHDTVSWYQQALGQGPQFIFQYYEEEERQRGNFPDRFSGHQFPNYSSELNVNALLLGDSALYLCASSFGDRGEATFGSGTRLTVV.

The chain employs TRBV5-1 and TRBJ2-5, with D maybe TRBD2 (5 bases). V was trimmed by 4 bases and J by 5 bases, leaving 12 bases between them. The germline V gene has CDR1 SGHRS and CDR2 YFSETQ. The CDR3 consists of 13 residues. The CDR3 loop is CASSTRTRETQYF. CDR3 coding DNA: TGCGCCAGCAGCACGCGGACTCGTGAGACCCAGTACTTC.

Regarding this clone: Different DNA sequences within this sample yield the same CDR3. V and J are TRBV7-3 and TRBJ1-6; possibly TRBD1 for D (6 bases). CDR3 size: 14 residues. Germline lookup yields CDR1 SGHTA and CDR2 FQGTGA. With 2 bases removed from V and 10 bases from J, the gap between germline ends came to 12 bases. The DNA for the CDR3 is TGTGCCAGCAGCTTAGGGGGGGGCGAGTCACCCCTCCACTTT. This translates into CASSLGGGESPLHF.

The chain recombines TRBV13 with TRBJ2-7; D remains unclear. This CDR3 region has 14 residues. Germline CDR1 PRHDT, CDR2 FYEKMQ (reference sequence). Trimming shortened V by 3 bases and J by 2 bases, and 11 bases separated the two germline ends. The CDR3 DNA reads TGTGCCAGCAGCTTTTGGGGTTTCCCCTACGAGCAGTACTTC. Translating gives CASSFWGFPYEQYF. The full variable domain, its missing parts supplied by reference TRBV13 and TRBJ2-7, is AAGVIQSPRHLIKEKRETATLKCYPIPRHDTVYWYQQGPGQDPQFLISFYEKMQSDKGSIPDRFSAQQFSDYHSELNMSSLELGDSALYFCASSFWGFPYEQYFGPGTRLTVT.

The V gene is TRBV9, the J gene TRBJ2-1; 7 bases map to TRBD1. CDR3 length equals 15 residues. J gave up 0 bases and V 4 bases, and 4 bases lay outside the gene matches. In germline, CDR1 is SGDLS, CDR2 YYNGEE. The DNA for the CDR3 is TGTGCCAGCAGCTCAACAGGGGACTCCTACAATGAGCAGTTCTTC. Protein product: CASSSTGDSYNEQFF.

The J gene is TRBJ1-5, the V gene TRBV7-8; unclear D gene. V was clipped by 3 bases and J by 5 bases, with 11 bases between them. The CDR3 consists of 14 residues. The germline V gene has CDR1 SGHVS and CDR2 FQNEAQ. The CDR3 DNA reads TGTGCCAGCAGCTTTGGAGGTCTCGATCAGCCCCAGCATTTT. It yields the protein CASSFGGLDQPQHF.

The table lists this clone with a few counts. The chain recombines TRBV11-2 with TRBJ1-1, with 8 positions matching TRBD1. The trim removed 5 bases at V and 1 base at J, leaving 6 bases unmatched. This CDR3 has 15 residues. Germline V gene lookup returns CDR1 SGHAT and CDR2 FQNNGV. The chain's CDR3 is CASSERQGTNTEAFF. CDR3 nucleotide sequence: TGTGCCAGCAGCGAAAGACAGGGGACGAACACTGAAGCTTTCTTT.

The chain employs TRBV29-1 and TRBJ2-5; tentatively, D is TRBD1 or TRBD2 (5 bases each). This CDR3 is 13 amino acids long. Germline CDR1 reads SQVTM; CDR2 reads ANQGSEA. The V end was cut by 5 bases, the J end by 7 bases, with 17 bases between. The CDR3 sequence: CSVPRTGDGTQYF. DNA for the CDR3: TGCAGCGTTCCCCGGACCGGGGACGGGACCCAGTACTTC.

The chain has TRBV7-3 and TRBJ2-5; D possibly corresponds to TRBD2 (6 bases). Trimming left V 1 base short and J 1 base short, with 7 bases between. Germline CDR1 SGHTA, CDR2 FQGTGA. CDR3 length: 14 residues. This CDR3 reads CASSLMGGQETQYF. The CDR3, as DNA: TGTGCCAGCAGCTTAATGGGGGGCCAAGAGACCCAGTACTTC.

V usage is TRBV6-5 and J usage is TRBJ1-5, with 8 bases that match TRBD1. This CDR3 is built from 16 residues. The germline CDR1 and CDR2 sequences are MNHEY and SVGAGI. J was trimmed by 4 bases and V by 4 bases; bases with no gene match: 9. The CDR3 loop reads CASSSSQGAGNQPQHF. For the CDR3, the DNA is TGTGCCAGCAGTTCCTCGCAGGGGGCAGGGAATCAGCCCCAGCATTTT.

The chain carries TRBV20-1 and TRBJ2-7; D not certain. V lost 6 bases, J lost 6 bases, and 9 bases lay in between. Germline values: CDR1 DFQATT, CDR2 SNEGSKA (reference sequence). The CDR3 extends over 10 amino acids. The CDR3 DNA is TGCAGTGCCGAAGGTAGCGAGCAGTACTTC. Its protein product is CSAEGSEQYF.

This rearrangement joins TRBV7-3 to TRBJ2-7; D is perhaps TRBD2 (7 bases). Germline CDR1 and CDR2: SGHTA and FQGTGA. CDR3 size: 14 residues. Between the trimmed V and J ends, which lost 2 bases and 7 bases, there was a span of 15 bases. CDR3: CASSLGGAIGEQYF. CDR3 coding DNA: TGTGCCAGCAGCTTAGGGGGGGCGATAGGGGAGCAGTACTTC. The full variable domain, completed using reference TRBV7-3 and TRBJ2-7, is GAGVSQTPSNKVTEKGKYVELRCDPISGHTALYWYRQSLGQGPEFLIYFQGTGAADDSGLPNDRFFAVRPEGSVSTLKIQRTERGDSAVYLCASSLGGAIGEQYFGPGTRLTVT.

V is TRBV20-1 and J is TRBJ1-2; no reliable D call. CDR3 length equals 11 residues. Germline V gives CDR1 DFQATT, CDR2 SNEGSKA (reference sequence). The CDR3 region has the DNA TGCAGGGGTCGTGGGATGGATGGCTACACCTTC. Translation gives CRGRGMDGYTF.

CDR3 loop: CASSAGDSFYGYTF. The CDR3 region has the DNA TGCGCCAGCAGCGCGGGGGACAGCTTCTATGGCTACACCTTC. The genes are TRBV5-1 and TRBJ1-2; 7 bases are a match to TRBD1. CDR3 size: 14 residues. Germline V lookup: CDR1 SGHRS, CDR2 YFSETQ. With V trimmed by 4 bases and J by 4 bases, 7 bases remained unmatched.

DNA of the CDR3: TGTGCCAGCAGCCAAGATTTCCAGCGGGGGAGCACAGATACGCAGTATTTT. It specifies CASSQDFQRGSTDTQYF. The chain combines TRBV4-2 with TRBJ2-3, with 8 bases lining up with TRBD2. Germline V lookup: CDR1 LGHNA, CDR2 YNFKEQ. The V and J ends lost 0 bases and 0 bases, in that order; junction bases with no gene match: 5. The CDR3 consists of 17 residues.

The chain recombines TRBV19 with TRBJ2-1; TRBD2 agrees at 10 bases. The germline gives CDR1 LNHDA, CDR2 SQIVND (reference sequence). The CDR3 is 15 amino acids. Trimming at V came to 5 bases and at J to 4 bases, leaving 5 bases not matched to a gene. CDR3 DNA: TGTGCCAGTAGTCAAACTAGCGGGGATTACAATGAGCAGTTCTTC. This translates into CASSQTSGDYNEQFF.

The chain has TRBV7-8 and TRBJ1-6; possible D gene TRBD1, 5 bases. The CDR3 is 13 residues long. Germline V gives CDR1 SGHVS, CDR2 FQNEAQ. V dropped 2 bases and J dropped 14 bases, with 13 bases sitting between them. CDR3 loop: CASSLWWGRSLHF. CDR3 bases: TGTGCCAGCAGCTTATGGTGGGGGAGGTCCCTCCACTTT.

This chain links TRBV7-8 with TRBJ2-7; 9 positions match TRBD1. With 6 bases clipped from V and 3 bases from J, the junction kept 9 bases outside the gene matches. The length of the CDR3 is 15 residues. In germline, CDR1 is SGHVS, CDR2 FQNEAQ. The DNA for the CDR3 is TGTGCCAGCAGTCTCACCCCGGGACAGGGCTACGAGCAGTACTTC. The encoded protein is CASSLTPGQGYEQYF.

The CDR3 DNA sequence: TGCGCCAGCAGCTTAACAGGGTACTACGAGCAGTACTTC. As protein: CASSLTGYYEQYF. The chain carries TRBV5-1 and TRBJ2-7, with a tentative D call TRBD1 (6 bases). The CDR3 extends over 13 amino acids. The V end was cut by 2 bases, the J end by 3 bases, with 9 bases between. Germline V gene data show CDR1 as SGHRS and CDR2 as YFSETQ.

The V gene is TRBV6-5, the J gene TRBJ1-1, with unresolved D. V lost 0 bases and J 10 bases, leaving 9 bases between the germline ends. Looked up from germline, CDR1 is MNHEY and CDR2 is SVGAGI. The CDR3 extends over 12 amino acids. In DNA, the CDR3 is TGTGCCAGCAGTTACTCGACGGGTACAGCTTTCTTT. Its protein product is CASSYSTGTAFF.

The V and J genes are TRBV30 and TRBJ2-2, with 12 nucleotides matching TRBD2. Germline CDR1 and CDR2: GTSNPN and SVGIG (reference sequence). Trimming cost V 4 bases and J 3 bases; bases outside gene matches: 3. This CDR3 has 15 residues. As DNA, the CDR3 is TGTGCCTGGACTAGCGGGGGGGCCGACACCGGGGAGCTGTTTTTT. The encoded protein is CAWTSGGADTGELFF. Drawing the rest from reference TRBV30 and TRBJ2-2, the complete variable domain is SQTIHQWPATLVQPVGSPLSLECTVEGTSNPNLYWYRQAAGRGLQLLFYSVGIGQISSEVPQNLSASRPQDRQFILSSKKLLLSDSGFYLCAWTSGGADTGELFFGEGSRLTVL.

This chain joins TRBV19 and TRBJ1-5; TRBD1 agrees at 7 bases. The CDR3 runs to 17 residues. The J segment lost 4 bases and the V segment lost 4 bases, leaving 13 bases of the junction unmatched. Germline lookup yields CDR1 LNHDA and CDR2 SQIVND (reference sequence). The chain's CDR3 is CASSSPPTGHWNQPQHF. CDR3 nucleotide sequence: TGTGCCAGTAGTAGCCCCCCGACAGGGCATTGGAATCAGCCCCAGCATTTT.

There are a few counts of this clone. The chain carries TRBV6-5 and TRBJ2-7; D remains ambiguous. Per germline, CDR1 MNHEY and CDR2 SVGAGI. The CDR3 consists of 11 residues. The V gene lost 5 bases and the J gene lost 6 bases, with 8 bases spanning the gap. The DNA for the CDR3 is TGTGCCAGCAGTACCCGTTTCGAGCAGTACTTC. Residues: CASSTRFEQYF.

The V call is TRBV6-5, the J call TRBJ2-7; TRBD1 matches 9 bases. The V gene end was trimmed by 6 bases and the J gene end by 9 bases; junction bases not matched to a gene: 6. The CDR3 contains 12 residues. Germline V CDR1 and CDR2: MNHEY, SVGAGI. The CDR3 DNA reads as TGTGCCAGCAGCCCGGGACAGGGAAGGCAGTACTTC. Encoded protein: CASSPGQGRQYF.

The V call is TRBV29-1, the J call TRBJ2-3; TRBD1 matches at 7 bases. Germline V gene sequence: CDR1 SQVTM, CDR2 ANQGSEA. This CDR3 has 13 amino acids. J gave up 0 bases and V 7 bases, and 4 bases lay outside the gene matches. The CDR3 sequence is CSGDSSSTDTQYF. The CDR3 bases are TGCAGCGGGGACAGTTCTAGCACAGATACGCAGTATTTT.

The gene calls are TRBV28 and TRBJ1-3; tentative D call: TRBD1 (5 bases). The V end was cut by 4 bases, the J end by 3 bases, with 13 bases between. The germline CDR1 and CDR2 sequences are MDHEN and SYDVKM. The CDR3 is 15 residues long. The CDR3 DNA reads as TGTGCCAGCAGTTATTCTGGGGGGAATGGAAACACCATATATTTT. Translation gives CASSYSGGNGNTIYF.

V is TRBV2 and J is TRBJ1-2; TRBD1 aligns across 8 bases. This CDR3 region has 13 residues. V was pared by 6 bases and J by 5 bases, with 5 bases of the junction left unmatched. CDR1 SNHLY and CDR2 FYNNEI come from the germline V gene. CDR3 nucleotide sequence: TGTGCCAGCAGGGCAGGGGGCCGGTATGGCTACACCTTC. It translates to CASRAGGRYGYTF.

This clone is labeled as large. The chain uses TRBV10-2 and TRBJ1-5; no firm D call. This CDR3 spans 16 amino acids. Germline V gene lookup returns CDR1 WSHSY and CDR2 SAAADI. V was pared by 0 bases and J by 0 bases, with 9 bases between. CDR3 DNA: TGCGCCAGCAGTGAGTCCCCAGGAAATAGCAATCAGCCCCAGCATTTT. Translated: CASSESPGNSNQPQHF.

The chain couples TRBV7-9 to TRBJ1-1, with D unclear. Trimming pared 5 bases from V and 6 bases from J, leaving 10 bases between. The CDR3 has 12 residues. Germline CDR1 SEHNR, CDR2 FQNEAQ (reference sequence). CDR3 protein: CASSPAASEAFF. The CDR3 nucleotides read TGTGCCAGCAGCCCAGCAGCTTCTGAAGCTTTCTTT.

V usage is TRBV7-6 and J usage is TRBJ2-1, with 8 bases lining up with TRBD2. Trimming at V came to 6 bases and at J to 6 bases, leaving 10 bases not matched to a gene. Looked up from germline, CDR1 is SGHVS and CDR2 is FNYEAQ. The CDR3 extends over 15 amino acids. CDR3 protein: CASSADTGTSNEQFF. CDR3 coding DNA: TGTGCCAGCAGTGCAGATACCGGGACTAGCAATGAGCAGTTCTTC.

The V gene is TRBV6-5, the J gene TRBJ2-2, with TRBD1 identical over 8 bases. The CDR3 has 14 amino acids. CDR1 MNHEY and CDR2 SVGAGI come from the germline V gene. Germline trimming cut 10 bases from V and 6 bases from J; bases unmatched to any gene: 10. For the CDR3, the DNA is TGTGCCACCTCGACAGGGGATATCTCCGGGGAGCTGTTTTTT. Its translation is CATSTGDISGELFF.